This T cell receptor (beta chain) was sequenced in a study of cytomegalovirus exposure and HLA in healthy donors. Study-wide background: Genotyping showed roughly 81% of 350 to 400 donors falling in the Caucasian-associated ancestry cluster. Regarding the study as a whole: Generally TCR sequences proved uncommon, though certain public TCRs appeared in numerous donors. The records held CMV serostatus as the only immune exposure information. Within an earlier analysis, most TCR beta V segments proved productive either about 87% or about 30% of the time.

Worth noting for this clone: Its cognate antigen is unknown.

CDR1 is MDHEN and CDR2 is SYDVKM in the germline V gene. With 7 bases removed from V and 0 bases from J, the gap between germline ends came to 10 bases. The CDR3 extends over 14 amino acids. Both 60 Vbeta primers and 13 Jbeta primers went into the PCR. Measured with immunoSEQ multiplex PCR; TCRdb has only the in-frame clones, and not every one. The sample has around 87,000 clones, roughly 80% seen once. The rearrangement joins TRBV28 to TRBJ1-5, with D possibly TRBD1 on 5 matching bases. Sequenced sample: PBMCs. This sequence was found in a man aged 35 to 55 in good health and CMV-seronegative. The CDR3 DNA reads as TGTGCCAGCAAGGACACCTATAGCAATCAGCCCCAGCATTTT. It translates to CASKDTYSNQPQHF. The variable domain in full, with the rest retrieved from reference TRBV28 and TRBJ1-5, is DVKVTQSSRYLVKRTGEKVFLECVQDMDHENMFWYRQDPGLGLRLIYFSYDVKMKEKGDIPEGYSVSREKKERFSLILESASTNQTSMYLCASKDTYSNQPQHFGDGTRLSIL.